A single sample gave rise to the 26 T cell receptor beta chains below, sequenced in a study of control samples from healthy donors and cancer patients. The repertoire was sequenced with immunoSEQ multiplex PCR; TCRdb's copy has only in-frame clones and lacks some. The table has about 120,000 clones, approximately 87% seen once. The sequencing sample was made of blood. Receptor source: a man aged 25 to 40 in good health.

V is TRBV7-3 and J is TRBJ1-1, with TRBD1 as a possible D gene (5 bases). This CDR3 contains 13 residues. Trimming took 9 bases from V and 4 from J, leaving 15 bases between them. Germline loops: CDR1 SGHTA, CDR2 FQGTGA. CDR3 nucleotides: TGTGCCAGTACCAGGGTTGTCGGCACTGAAGCTTTCTTT. Translating it yields CASTRVVGTEAFF. The variable domain in full, completed from reference TRBV7-3 and TRBJ1-1, reads GAGVSQTPSNKVTEKGKYVELRCDPISGHTALYWYRQSLGQGPEFLIYFQGTGAADDSGLPNDRFFAVRPEGSVSTLKIQRTERGDSAVYLCASTRVVGTEAFFGQGTRLTVV.

This chain joins TRBV7-9 and TRBJ2-4; the D call may be TRBD1 or TRBD2 (5 bases each). Germline V gives CDR1 SEHNR, CDR2 FQNEAQ (reference sequence). Trimming took off 5 bases at V and 6 bases at J, with 5 bases between the two ends. This CDR3 region has 11 residues. CDR3 in DNA: TGTGCCAGCAGCGGGACAAACATTCAGTACTTC. This gives the protein CASSGTNIQYF.

The CDR3 is CASSGGTGANYGYTF. The CDR3 DNA reads TGTGCCAGCAGCGGAGGGACGGGGGCTAACTATGGCTACACCTTC. This chain connects TRBV7-9 to TRBJ1-2; the D gene is possibly TRBD1 (5 bases). CDR1 and CDR2 from the germline V gene are SEHNR and FQNEAQ (reference sequence). This CDR3 contains 15 residues. V lost 5 bases and J lost 0, with 13 bases in between.

The rearrangement uses TRBV5-1 and TRBJ2-7; D call uncertain. Trimming removed 4 bases from V and 2 bases from J, with 16 bases in between. CDR1 SGHRS and CDR2 YFSETQ come from the germline V gene. This CDR3 contains 15 residues. The DNA of the CDR3 is TGCGCCAGCAGCGCCCAAGGGATACTAACCTACGAGCAGTACTTC. This translates into CASSAQGILTYEQYF.

This clone has a handful of counts. The J gene is TRBJ1-1, the V gene TRBV5-1; D is unclear. Germline V CDR1 and CDR2: SGHRS, YFSETQ. The V and J ends lost 0 bases and 5 bases respectively, with 8 bases between them. The CDR3 covers 13 residues. The CDR3 coding sequence is TGCGCCAGCAGCTTGGGGGAGCGGACTGAAGCTTTCTTT. This encodes CASSLGERTEAFF. Full variable domain (missing parts from reference TRBV5-1 and TRBJ1-1): KAGVTQTPRYLIKTRGQQVTLSCSPISGHRSVSWYQQTPGQGLQFLFEYFSETQRNKGNFPGRFSGRQFSNSRSEMNVSTLELGDSALYLCASSLGERTEAFFGQGTRLTVV.

The chain is built from TRBV5-1 and TRBJ2-7; 7 bases are a match to TRBD1. This CDR3 region has 13 residues. The germline V gene encodes CDR1 SGHRS and CDR2 YFSETQ. V lost 5 bases, J lost 1 base, and 3 bases stayed unmatched. Here the CDR3 DNA reads TGCGCCAGCAGTCCAGGGGGTTCCTACGAGCAGTACTTC. Its translation: CASSPGGSYEQYF.

V gene TRBV18 combines with J gene TRBJ2-1; TRBD1 matches at 9 bases. V lost 0 bases and J lost 2; bases outside the gene matches: 2. This CDR3 has 16 residues. From germline, CDR1 is KGHSH and CDR2 LQKENI. The CDR3 loop is CASSPPQGAPYNEQFF. The CDR3 nucleotides are TGTGCCAGCTCACCACCACAGGGGGCTCCCTACAATGAGCAGTTCTTC.

The chain employs TRBV7-8 and TRBJ1-2; no clear D gene. CDR1 is SGHVS, CDR2 FQNEAQ, per germline. The CDR3 contains 12 residues. The ends were cut back, 5 bases at V and 7 bases at J, with 11 bases in the middle. In DNA form, the CDR3 reads TGTGCCAGCAGCCCCGGCCGTGGTGGCTACACCTTC. Protein product: CASSPGRGGYTF. Full variable domain (missing parts from reference TRBV7-8 and TRBJ1-2): GAGVSQSPRYKVAKRGQDVALRCDPISGHVSLFWYQQALGQGPEFLTYFQNEAQLDKSGLPSDRFFAERPEGSVSTLKIQRTQQEDSAVYLCASSPGRGGYTFGSGTRLTVV.

The chain has TRBV5-6 and TRBJ2-2, with D uncertain. This CDR3 has 16 amino acids. Germline CDR1 is SGHDT and CDR2 is YYEEEE. Trimming stripped 6 bases from V and 0 bases from J, with 15 bases between. CDR3 bases: TGTGCCAGCAACACGCCCGGACGGGCGAACACCGGGGAGCTGTTTTTT. Amino acid sequence: CASNTPGRANTGELFF.

V usage is TRBV9 and J usage is TRBJ1-3; maybe TRBD1 (6 bases). Germline-derived CDR1 and CDR2 are SGDLS and YYNGEE. The CDR3 runs to 16 residues. V lost 3 bases to trimming and J lost 4 bases, with 17 bases between them. This CDR3 reads CASSDLGGTPGNTIYF. As DNA, the CDR3 is TGTGCCAGCAGCGATCTAGGGGGGACGCCGGGAAACACCATATATTTT.

This chain joins TRBV5-1 and TRBJ1-1; 7 nucleotides agree with TRBD1. The V gene end was trimmed by 0 bases and the J gene end by 8 bases; junction bases not matched to a gene: 7. CDR3 length: 14 amino acids. From germline, CDR1 is SGHRS and CDR2 YFSETQ. CDR3 coding DNA: TGCGCCAGCAGCTTGGCTCTACAGGGGTCGGAAGCTTTCTTT. Amino acid sequence: CASSLALQGSEAFF.

The rearrangement uses TRBV18 and TRBJ1-3; 9 nucleotides line up with TRBD1. The CDR3 spans 16 residues. The germline V gene encodes CDR1 KGHSH and CDR2 LQKENI. V was pared by 3 bases and J by 3 bases, with 6 bases of the junction left unmatched. CDR3 in DNA: TGTGCCAGCTCACCGTTCGACAGGGGGGATGGAAACACCATATATTTT. Its translation is CASSPFDRGDGNTIYF.

V gene TRBV6-5 combines with J gene TRBJ2-2, with TRBD1 identical over 9 bases. Germline lookup yields CDR1 MNHEY and CDR2 SVGAGI. V lost 2 bases to trimming and J lost 5 bases; unmatched junction nucleotides: 6. This CDR3 region has 16 residues. The CDR3 DNA reads as TGTGCCAGCAGTTACGAATTGACAGGGGGGACCGGGGAGCTGTTTTTT. This sequence encodes CASSYELTGGTGELFF.

The CDR3 spells CASSLAPGLNTEAFF. The CDR3 nucleotides are TGTGCCAGCAGCTTAGCGCCGGGGTTGAACACTGAAGCTTTCTTT. The chain links TRBV7-2 to TRBJ1-1; no definite D call. V was trimmed by 0 bases and J by 0 bases, leaving 8 bases between them. The CDR3 loop spans 15 amino acids. CDR1 is SGHTA and CDR2 is FQGNSA in the germline V gene.

This clone was detected a few times. The chain has TRBV6-5 and TRBJ2-3; D may correspond to TRBD1 or TRBD2 (6 bases each). Trimming shortened V by 0 bases and J by 4 bases, and 11 bases separated the two germline ends. This CDR3 has 15 residues. The germline gives CDR1 MNHEY, CDR2 SVGAGI. The CDR3 DNA is TGTGCCAGCAGTTACTCGGGGGGCCCACCAGATACGCAGTATTTT. Translated: CASSYSGGPPDTQYF.

The chain links TRBV30 to TRBJ1-1; D is ambiguous. The length of the CDR3 is 12 residues. Per germline, CDR1 GTSNPN and CDR2 SVGIG (reference sequence). Trimming cost V 5 bases and J 6 bases, with 13 bases left between them. The CDR3 nucleotides are TGTGCCTGGGGGCGGTCCGGGGCTGAAGCTTTCTTT. The encoded protein is CAWGRSGAEAFF.

The chain uses TRBV19 and TRBJ2-4; D is perhaps TRBD1 or TRBD2 (5 bases each). With 3 bases removed from V and 8 bases from J, the gap between germline ends came to 17 bases. There are 15 residues in the CDR3. Germline-derived CDR1 and CDR2 are LNHDA and SQIVND (reference sequence). The CDR3 nucleotides read TGTGCCAGTAGTATGGGCCAGGGCGGCGGGCACATTCAGTACTTC. Residues: CASSMGQGGGHIQYF.

The chain has TRBV10-3 and TRBJ1-3; TRBD1 aligns across 7 bases. Trimming at V came to 4 bases and at J to 4 bases, leaving 10 bases not matched to a gene. The CDR3 extends over 16 amino acids. CDR1 is ENHRY and CDR2 is SYGVKD in the germline V gene. CDR3 in amino acids: CAISGQGLVRGNTIYF. The CDR3 DNA is TGTGCCATCAGTGGACAGGGTCTGGTGAGAGGAAACACCATATATTTT.

The chain is built from TRBV19 and TRBJ2-5; TRBD2 aligns across 8 bases. The J segment lost 2 bases and the V segment lost 5 bases, leaving 1 base of the junction unmatched. Germline lookup yields CDR1 LNHDA and CDR2 SQIVND (reference sequence). The CDR3 sequence is 13 residues long. The CDR3 reads CASSRGGQETQYF. The CDR3 DNA reads as TGTGCCAGTAGTCGGGGGGGACAAGAGACCCAGTACTTC.

The chain employs TRBV5-1 and TRBJ1-1, with TRBD1 identical over 7 bases. The CDR3 has 15 amino acids. Germline trimming cut 4 bases from V and 8 bases from J; bases unmatched to any gene: 14. Germline-derived CDR1 and CDR2 are SGHRS and YFSETQ. The CDR3 loop reads CASSQRDRSNGEAFF. The CDR3 DNA reads as TGCGCCAGCAGCCAGCGGGACAGATCTAATGGAGAAGCTTTCTTT. Based on the CDR3 plus reference TRBV5-1 and TRBJ1-1, the full variable domain is KAGVTQTPRYLIKTRGQQVTLSCSPISGHRSVSWYQQTPGQGLQFLFEYFSETQRNKGNFPGRFSGRQFSNSRSEMNVSTLELGDSALYLCASSQRDRSNGEAFFGQGTRLTVV.

The CDR3 reads CAWSVLQGNTEAFF. The CDR3 DNA reads as TGTGCCTGGAGTGTACTTCAGGGAAACACTGAAGCTTTCTTT. The chain uses TRBV30 and TRBJ1-1; TRBD1 might be the D (5 bases). The V gene lost 0 bases and the J gene lost 2 bases, with 10 bases spanning the gap. CDR1 GTSNPN and CDR2 SVGIG come from the germline V gene (reference sequence). This CDR3 has 14 amino acids.

In DNA, the CDR3 is TGTGCCAGCAGTGAACCCCTTCCTGAAGCTTTCTTT. Protein product: CASSEPLPEAFF. The gene calls are TRBV2 and TRBJ1-1; D gene uncertain. There are 12 residues in the CDR3. Trimming pared 2 bases from V and 6 bases from J, leaving 7 bases between. The V gene's germline CDR1 is SNHLY and CDR2 FYNNEI.

The V and J genes are TRBV7-3 and TRBJ2-5, with D maybe TRBD2 (5 bases). CDR1 and CDR2 (germline): SGHTA, FQGTGA. V lost 4 bases and J 6 bases, leaving 18 bases between the germline ends. The CDR3 runs to 15 residues. CDR3 residues: CASSSPEGGRKTQYF. The CDR3 nucleotides are TGTGCCAGCAGCTCACCCGAGGGCGGAAGAAAGACCCAGTACTTC.

The chain uses TRBV12-3 or TRBV12-4 and TRBJ1-2, with a possible D match to TRBD1 (5 bases). This CDR3 has 13 residues. The V gene lost 5 bases and the J gene lost 3 bases, with 10 bases spanning the gap. The CDR3 spells CASSSAGDYGYTF. Written as DNA, the CDR3 is TGTGCCAGCAGTAGTGCGGGGGACTATGGCTACACCTTC.

This rearrangement joins TRBV7-9 to TRBJ2-1; D possibly corresponds to TRBD2 (5 bases). The CDR3 spans 14 residues. Trimming cost V 3 bases and J 1 base, with 7 bases left between them. Per germline, CDR1 SEHNR and CDR2 FQNEAQ (reference sequence). The CDR3 here is CASSFGLSYNEQFF. Written as DNA, the CDR3 is TGTGCCAGCAGCTTTGGACTTTCCTACAATGAGCAGTTCTTC.

CDR3 sequence (DNA): TGCAGCGTTGACGATGGGGAGTCCTACGAGCAGTACTTC. Protein product: CSVDDGESYEQYF. The rearrangement links TRBV29-1 to TRBJ2-7, with D possibly TRBD2 on 5 matching bases. The CDR3 covers 13 residues. The germline CDR1 and CDR2 sequences are SQVTM and ANQGSEA. The ends were cut back, 3 bases at V and 1 base at J, with 10 bases in the middle.